This TCR beta chain derives from a study of T cells in Graves' hyperthyroidism and ophthalmopathy. This clonotype has only a few counts. Its target is unknown. A single base separates this from a much larger clone, so it may be a read error. Study results and limitations: By a 13 V-J model, ophthalmopathy was set apart from stable hyperthyroidism.

Stable disease denoted Graves' hyperthyroidism without ophthalmopathy progression within 18 months. Fresh peripheral blood, approximately 10 ml, was the source of the PBMCs. The CDR3 extends over 14 amino acids. CDR1 is MDHEN, CDR2 SYDVKM, per germline. TCR beta CDR3 region amplification was performed from RNA transcripts. When the TCR CDR3 underwent first-round RT-PCR, the HTBI primer set was used. TCRdb re-called the multiplex PCR reads through MiXCR, storing one row per CDR3 protein. The sample lists about 200,000 distinct CDR3 sequences; approximately 16% were seen once. This TCR came from a woman aged 45-59 years with Graves' hyperthyroidism. The chain combines TRBV28 with TRBJ2-7; possibly TRBD1 for D (6 bases). What was sequenced was blood. The CDR3 sequence is CVSSPTGLPYEQYF. The CDR3 coding sequence is TGTGTCAGCAGTCCAACAGGGCTACCCTACGAGCAGTACTTC.